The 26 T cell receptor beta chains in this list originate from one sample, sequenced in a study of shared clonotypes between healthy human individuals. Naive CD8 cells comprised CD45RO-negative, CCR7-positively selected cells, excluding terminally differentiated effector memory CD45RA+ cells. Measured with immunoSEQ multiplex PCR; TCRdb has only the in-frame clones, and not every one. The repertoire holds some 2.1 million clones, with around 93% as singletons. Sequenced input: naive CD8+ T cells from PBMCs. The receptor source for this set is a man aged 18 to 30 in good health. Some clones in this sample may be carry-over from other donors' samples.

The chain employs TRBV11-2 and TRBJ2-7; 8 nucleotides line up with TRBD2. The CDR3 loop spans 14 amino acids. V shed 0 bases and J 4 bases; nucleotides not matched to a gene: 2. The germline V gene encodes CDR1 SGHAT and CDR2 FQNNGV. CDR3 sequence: CASSLEREAYEQYF. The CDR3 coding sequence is TGTGCCAGCAGCTTAGAGCGGGAGGCATACGAGCAGTACTTC.

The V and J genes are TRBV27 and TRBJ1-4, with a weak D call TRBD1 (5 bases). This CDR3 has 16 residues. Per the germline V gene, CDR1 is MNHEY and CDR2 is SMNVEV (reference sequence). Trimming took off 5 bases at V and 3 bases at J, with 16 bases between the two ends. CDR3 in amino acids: CASSPLGAGPNEKLFF. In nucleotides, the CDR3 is TGTGCCAGCAGTCCCCTCGGGGCAGGGCCTAATGAAAAACTGTTTTTT.

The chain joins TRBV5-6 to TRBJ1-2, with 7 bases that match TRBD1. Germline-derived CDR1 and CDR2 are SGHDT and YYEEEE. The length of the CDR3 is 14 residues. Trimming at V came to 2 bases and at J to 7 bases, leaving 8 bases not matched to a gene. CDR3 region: CASSLRGAGGGYTF. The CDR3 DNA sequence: TGTGCCAGCAGCTTACGGGGAGCAGGGGGTGGCTACACCTTC.

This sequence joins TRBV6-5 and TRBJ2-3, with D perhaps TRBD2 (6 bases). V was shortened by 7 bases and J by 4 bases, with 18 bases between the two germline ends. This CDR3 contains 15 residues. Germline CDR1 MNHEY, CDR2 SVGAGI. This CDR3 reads CASTPRGTLADTQYF. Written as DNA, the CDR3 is TGTGCCAGCACCCCCCGGGGGACGCTGGCAGATACGCAGTATTTT.

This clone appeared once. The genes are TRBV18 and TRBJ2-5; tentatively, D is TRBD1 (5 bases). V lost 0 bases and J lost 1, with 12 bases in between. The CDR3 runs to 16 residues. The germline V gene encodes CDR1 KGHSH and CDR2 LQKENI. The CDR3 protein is CASSPPTVRLQETQYF. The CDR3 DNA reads TGTGCCAGCTCACCACCGACAGTACGGCTCCAAGAGACCCAGTACTTC.

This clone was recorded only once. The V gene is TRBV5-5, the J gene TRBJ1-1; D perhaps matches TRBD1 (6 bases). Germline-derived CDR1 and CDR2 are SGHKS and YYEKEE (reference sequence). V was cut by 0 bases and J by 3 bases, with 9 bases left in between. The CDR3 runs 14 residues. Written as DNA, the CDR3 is TGTGCCAGCAGCTTGGGGCAGGGGTACACTGAAGCTTTCTTT. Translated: CASSLGQGYTEAFF.

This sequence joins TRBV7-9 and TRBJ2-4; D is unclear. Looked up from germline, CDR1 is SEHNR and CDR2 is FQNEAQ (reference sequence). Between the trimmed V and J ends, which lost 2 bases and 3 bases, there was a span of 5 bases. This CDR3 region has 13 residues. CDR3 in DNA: TGTGCCAGCAGCTTATCTGGCAAAAACATTCAGTACTTC. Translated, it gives CASSLSGKNIQYF.

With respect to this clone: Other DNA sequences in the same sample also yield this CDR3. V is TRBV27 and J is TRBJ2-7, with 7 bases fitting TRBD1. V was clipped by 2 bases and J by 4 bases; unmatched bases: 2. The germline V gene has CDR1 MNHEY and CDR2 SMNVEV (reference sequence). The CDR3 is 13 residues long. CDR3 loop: CASSLRTGYEQYF. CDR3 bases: TGTGCCAGCAGTTTACGGACAGGTTACGAGCAGTACTTC.

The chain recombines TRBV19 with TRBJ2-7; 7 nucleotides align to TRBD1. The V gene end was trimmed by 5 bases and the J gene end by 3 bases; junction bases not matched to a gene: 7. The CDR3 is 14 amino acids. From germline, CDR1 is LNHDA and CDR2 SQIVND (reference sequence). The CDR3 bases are TGTGCCAGTAGTCCCCGCGCAGGGGGCTACGAGCAGTACTTC. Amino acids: CASSPRAGGYEQYF.

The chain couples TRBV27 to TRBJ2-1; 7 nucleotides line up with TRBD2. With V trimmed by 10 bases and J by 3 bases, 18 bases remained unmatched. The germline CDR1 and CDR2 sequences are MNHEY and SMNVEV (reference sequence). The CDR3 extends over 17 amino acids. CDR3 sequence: CATREFGGGSLYNEQFF. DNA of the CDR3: TGTGCCACCAGAGAATTCGGTGGCGGGAGTCTCTACAATGAGCAGTTCTTC.

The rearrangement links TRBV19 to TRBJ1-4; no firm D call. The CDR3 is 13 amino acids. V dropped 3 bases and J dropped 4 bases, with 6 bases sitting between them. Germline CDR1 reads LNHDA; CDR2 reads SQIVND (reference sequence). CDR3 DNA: TGTGCCAGTAGTATTCGGAGTAATGAAAAACTGTTTTTT. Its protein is CASSIRSNEKLFF.

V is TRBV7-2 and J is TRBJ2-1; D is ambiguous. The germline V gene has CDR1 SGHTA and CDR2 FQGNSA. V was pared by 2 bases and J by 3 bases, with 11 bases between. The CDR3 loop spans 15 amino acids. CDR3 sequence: CASSLSGSGYNEQFF. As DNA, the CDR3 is TGTGCCAGCAGCTTATCTGGATCAGGCTACAATGAGCAGTTCTTC. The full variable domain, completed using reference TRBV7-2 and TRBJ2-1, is GAGVSQSPSNKVTEKGKDVELRCDPISGHTALYWYRQSLGQGLEFLIYFQGNSAPDKSGLPSDRFSAERTGGSVSTLTIQRTQQEDSAVYLCASSLSGSGYNEQFFGPGTRLTVL.

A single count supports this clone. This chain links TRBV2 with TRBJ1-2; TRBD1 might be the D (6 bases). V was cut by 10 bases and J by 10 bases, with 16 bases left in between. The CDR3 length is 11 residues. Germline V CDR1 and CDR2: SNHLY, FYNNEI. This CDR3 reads CATYPGVVYTF. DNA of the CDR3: TGTGCCACCTATCCAGGGGTTGTCTACACCTTC. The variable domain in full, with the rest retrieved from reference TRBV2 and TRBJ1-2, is EPEVTQTPSHQVTQMGQEVILRCVPISNHLYFYWYRQILGQKVEFLVSFYNNEISEKSEIFDDQFSVERPDGSNFTLKIRSTKLEDSAMYFCATYPGVVYTFGSGTRLTVV.

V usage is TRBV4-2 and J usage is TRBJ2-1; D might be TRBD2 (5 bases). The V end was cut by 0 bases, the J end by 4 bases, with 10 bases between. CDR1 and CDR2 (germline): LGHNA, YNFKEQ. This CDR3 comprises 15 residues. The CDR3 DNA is TGTGCCAGCAGCCAAGAAGCGTCGGGATACAATGAGCAGTTCTTC. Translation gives CASSQEASGYNEQFF.

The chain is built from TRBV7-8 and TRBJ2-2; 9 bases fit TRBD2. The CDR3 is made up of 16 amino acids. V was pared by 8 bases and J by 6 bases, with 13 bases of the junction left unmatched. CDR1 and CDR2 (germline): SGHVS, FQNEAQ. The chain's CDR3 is CASPREREVYAGELFF. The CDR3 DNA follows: TGTGCCAGCCCCCGGGAGCGGGAGGTGTACGCCGGGGAGCTGTTTTTT. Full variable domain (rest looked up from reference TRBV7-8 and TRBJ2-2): GAGVSQSPRYKVAKRGQDVALRCDPISGHVSLFWYQQALGQGPEFLTYFQNEAQLDKSGLPSDRFFAERPEGSVSTLKIQRTQQEDSAVYLCASPREREVYAGELFFGEGSRLTVL.

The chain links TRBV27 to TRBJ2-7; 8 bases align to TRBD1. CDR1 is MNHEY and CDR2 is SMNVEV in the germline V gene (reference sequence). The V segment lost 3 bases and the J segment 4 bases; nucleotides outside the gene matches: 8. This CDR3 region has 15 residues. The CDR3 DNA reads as TGTGCCAGCAGTTTTCTCGGACAGGGAGCGTACGAGCAGTACTTC. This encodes CASSFLGQGAYEQYF.

Here the CDR3 DNA reads TGTGCCAGCAGAGGGACAGGGTTCTATGGCTACACCTTC. Translated: CASRGTGFYGYTF. The chain recombines TRBV7-8 with TRBJ1-2, with 9 bases fitting TRBD1. The CDR3 length is 13 residues. Trimming took 6 bases from V and 4 from J; bases not matched to a gene: 3. In germline, CDR1 is SGHVS, CDR2 FQNEAQ. The full variable domain, in which reference TRBV7-8 and TRBJ1-2 provide the parts outside the CDR3, is GAGVSQSPRYKVAKRGQDVALRCDPISGHVSLFWYQQALGQGPEFLTYFQNEAQLDKSGLPSDRFFAERPEGSVSTLKIQRTQQEDSAVYLCASRGTGFYGYTFGSGTRLTVV.

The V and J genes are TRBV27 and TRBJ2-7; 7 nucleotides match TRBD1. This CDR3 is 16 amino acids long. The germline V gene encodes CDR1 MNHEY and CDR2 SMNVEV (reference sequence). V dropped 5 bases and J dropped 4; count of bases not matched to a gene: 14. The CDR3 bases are TGTGCCAGCAGTCCTCTCCGGGACAGTAGTTTTTACGAGCAGTACTTC. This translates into CASSPLRDSSFYEQYF.

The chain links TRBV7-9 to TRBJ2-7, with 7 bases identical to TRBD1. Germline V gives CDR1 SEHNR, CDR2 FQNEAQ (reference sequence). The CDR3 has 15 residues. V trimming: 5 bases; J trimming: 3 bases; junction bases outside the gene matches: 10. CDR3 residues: CASSGYRGAGYEQYF. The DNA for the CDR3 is TGTGCCAGCAGCGGATACAGGGGCGCTGGCTACGAGCAGTACTTC. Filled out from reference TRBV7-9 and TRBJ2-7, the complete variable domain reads DTGVSQNPRHKITKRGQNVTFRCDPISEHNRLYWYRQTLGQGPEFLTYFQNEAQLEKSRLLSDRFSAERPKGSFSTLEIQRTEQGDSAMYLCASSGYRGAGYEQYFGPGTRLTVT.

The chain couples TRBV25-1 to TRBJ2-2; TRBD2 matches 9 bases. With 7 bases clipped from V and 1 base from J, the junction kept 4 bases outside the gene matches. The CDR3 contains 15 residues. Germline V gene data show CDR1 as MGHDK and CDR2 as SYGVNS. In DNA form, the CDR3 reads TGTGCCAGCACCCTAGCGGGAATGAACACCGGGGAGCTGTTTTTT. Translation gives CASTLAGMNTGELFF. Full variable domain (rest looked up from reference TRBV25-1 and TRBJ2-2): EADIYQTPRYLVIGTGKKITLECSQTMGHDKMYWYQQDPGMELHLIHYSYGVNSTEKGDLSSESTVSRIRTEHFPLTLESARPSHTSQYLCASTLAGMNTGELFFGEGSRLTVL.

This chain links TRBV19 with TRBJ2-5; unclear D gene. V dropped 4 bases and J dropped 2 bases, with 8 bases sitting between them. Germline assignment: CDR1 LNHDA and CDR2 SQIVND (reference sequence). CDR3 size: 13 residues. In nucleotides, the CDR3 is TGTGCCAGTAGTACACGGACGCAAGAGACCCAGTACTTC. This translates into CASSTRTQETQYF.

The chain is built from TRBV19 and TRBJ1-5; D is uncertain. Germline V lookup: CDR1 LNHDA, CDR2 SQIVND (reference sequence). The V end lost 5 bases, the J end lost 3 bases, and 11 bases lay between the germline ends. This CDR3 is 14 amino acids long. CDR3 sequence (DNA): TGTGCCAGTAGTGGCGAGCGGTACAATCAGCCCCAGCATTTT. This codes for CASSGERYNQPQHF.

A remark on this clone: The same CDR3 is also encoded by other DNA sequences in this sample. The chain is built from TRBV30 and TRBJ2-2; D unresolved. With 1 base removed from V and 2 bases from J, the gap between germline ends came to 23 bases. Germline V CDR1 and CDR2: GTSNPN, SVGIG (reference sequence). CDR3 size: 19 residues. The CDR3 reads CAWSGFLADRRPNTGELFF. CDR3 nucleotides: TGTGCCTGGAGTGGGTTTTTGGCGGACCGGCGACCAAACACCGGGGAGCTGTTTTTT.

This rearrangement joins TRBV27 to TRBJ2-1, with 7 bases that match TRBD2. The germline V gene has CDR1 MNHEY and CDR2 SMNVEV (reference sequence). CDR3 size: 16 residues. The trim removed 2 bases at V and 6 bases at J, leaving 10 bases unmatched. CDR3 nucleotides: TGTGCCAGCAGTTTAGGAGTGGCGGGAGCTGTCAATGAGCAGTTCTTC. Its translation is CASSLGVAGAVNEQFF.

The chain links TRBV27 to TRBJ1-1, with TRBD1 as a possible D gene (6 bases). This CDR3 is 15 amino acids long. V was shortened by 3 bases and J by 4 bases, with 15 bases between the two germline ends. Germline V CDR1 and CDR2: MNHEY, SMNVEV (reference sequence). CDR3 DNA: TGTGCCAGCAGTTTCTTGACAGGTCAGGTCACTGAAGCTTTCTTT. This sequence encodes CASSFLTGQVTEAFF.

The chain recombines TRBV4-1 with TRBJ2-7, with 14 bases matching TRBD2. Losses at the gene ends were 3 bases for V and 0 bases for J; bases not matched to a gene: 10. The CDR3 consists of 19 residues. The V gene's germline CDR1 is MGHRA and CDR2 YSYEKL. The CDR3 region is CASSHVLTSGRERSYEQYF. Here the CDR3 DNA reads TGCGCCAGCAGCCATGTCTTGACTAGCGGGAGGGAGCGCTCCTACGAGCAGTACTTC.